This T cell receptor (beta chain) originates from a study of early T cells in non-severe SARS-CoV-2 infection. Study at large: Sequencing of bulk RNA from unsorted whole blood was done, without chain pairing.

The library protocol tagged individual cDNA molecules with unique molecular identifiers. TCRdb re-analysed the 5' RACE reads in MiXCR, keeping a single row per CDR3 protein. This table has tens of thousands of distinct CDR3 sequences, 10% to 12% appearing once. Trimming removed 6 bases from V and 6 bases from J; junction bases left unmatched: 3. The CDR3 covers 13 residues. Germline V gene data show CDR1 as MRHNA and CDR2 as SNTAGT. This clonotype was observed many times. V and J are TRBV6-4 and TRBJ2-2; 8 positions agree with TRBD2. This specimen consisted of whole blood, obtained at baseline. The TCR was taken from an adult who was a healthcare worker with PCR-confirmed SARS-CoV-2 infection or an uninfected control (not recorded which). For the CDR3, the DNA is TGTGCCAGCAGCCCGACTAGCGCCGGGGAGCTGTTTTTT. This gives the protein CASSPTSAGELFF.